These 12 T cell receptor beta chains were all obtained from the same sample, sequenced in a study of tumor-infiltrating lymphocytes in primary liver carcinoma (dated by TCRdb to 2016 to 2017). Total RNA and DNA were co-extracted from around 18-30 mg of bulk tissue with the AllPrep DNA/RNA mini kit, without cell sorting. Data came from an Illumina HiSeq 2500. TCRbeta-specific cDNA was reverse-transcribed from about 520 ng total RNA using a constant-region primer and ProtoScript II reverse transcriptase. Construction of the TCRbeta libraries relied on three nested rounds of multiplex PCR, following a slightly modified ARM-PCR procedure. Each of the first two PCR rounds ran for approximately 10 cycles and used multiplex TRBV1-TRBV30 forward primers together with a Cbeta reverse primer. In-frame beta chains were kept once TCRdb had trimmed the public reads at Q25 with fastp and called clones with MiXCR. CDR3 protein duplicates are merged, each entry listing the most common genes and DNA. The sample records about 120,000 distinct CDR3 sequences, about two thirds of which are singletons. The ten largest clones take up around 8.1% of the sample.

The sample taken for sequencing was tumor-adjacent normal liver tissue. These receptors were taken from an older woman with primary liver carcinoma and hepatitis B virus infection.

The chain carries TRBV29-1 and TRBJ2-7; D may be TRBD2 (6 bases). Between the trimmed V and J ends, which lost 8 bases and 4 bases, there was a span of 18 bases. The germline CDR1 and CDR2 sequences are SQVTM and ANQGSEA. The CDR3 has 13 residues. CDR3 sequence: CSLGGRPQYEQYF. Here the CDR3 DNA reads TGCAGCCTTGGTGGGAGGCCCCAGTACGAGCAGTACTTC.

This clonotype was seen a single time. One end of the junction does not line up with germline, which may come from a read error. The chain recombines TRBV5-1 with TRBJ2-7; D might be TRBD2 (5 bases). Germline V lookup: CDR1 SGHRS, CDR2 YFSETQ. The CDR3 has 16 amino acids. CDR3 protein: CASSYSGIVVSYEQYF. CDR3 nucleotide sequence: TGTGCCAGCAGTTACTCCGGGATAGTGGTGTCCTACGAGCAGTACTTC. The full variable domain, in which reference TRBV5-1 and TRBJ2-7 provide the parts outside the CDR3, is KAGVTQTPRYLIKTRGQQVTLSCSPISGHRSVSWYQQTPGQGLQFLFEYFSETQRNKGNFPGRFSGRQFSNSRSEMNVSTLELGDSALYLCASSYSGIVVSYEQYFGPGTRLTVT.

This clonotype came up once. The CDR3 does not end in the conserved phenylalanine or tryptophan, so this is likely a read error. The rearrangement links TRBV6-5 to TRBJ1-1, with D maybe TRBD1 (5 bases). CDR3 length: 15 residues. V gave up 5 bases and J gave up 1 base, with 14 bases separating them. CDR1 is MNHEY and CDR2 is SVGAGI in the germline V gene. CDR3 sequence (DNA): TGTGCCAGCAGTACTCGGGGACGGCAGAACACTGAAGCTTTCTTA. It yields the protein CASSTRGRQNTEAFL.

Ten or more counts support this clonotype. The V gene is TRBV28, the J gene TRBJ2-2, with TRBD2 matching 8 bases. The CDR3 is 13 amino acids. Germline trimming cut 3 bases from V and 7 bases from J; bases unmatched to any gene: 1. Germline V CDR1 and CDR2: MDHEN, SYDVKM. For the CDR3, the DNA is TGTGCCAGCAGTTTGAGCGGGAGCGGGGAGCTGTTTTTT. Translation: CASSLSGSGELFF.

This clonotype has a count of ten or more. This chain connects TRBV5-6 to TRBJ2-1; D perhaps matches TRBD2 (5 bases). This CDR3 comprises 12 residues. V was cut by 1 base and J by 9 bases, with 8 bases left in between. CDR1 and CDR2 from the germline V gene are SGHDT and YYEEEE. The CDR3 reads CASSLLEGEQFF. The CDR3 bases are TGTGCCAGCAGCTTGCTCGAGGGTGAGCAGTTCTTC.

About this clonotype itself: Given a much more abundant clone one base away, this may be a read error. The chain recombines TRBV5-1 with TRBJ2-3; perhaps TRBD1 as D (5 bases). The CDR3 is 13 residues long. Germline lookup yields CDR1 SGHRS and CDR2 YFSETQ. CDR3: CASSFGATDTRYF. The CDR3, as DNA: TGCGCCAGCAGCTTTGGGGCCACAGATACGCGGTATTTT.

With regard to this clonotype: Without the conserved terminal phenylalanine or tryptophan, this CDR3 likely stems from a read error. The chain uses TRBV11-2 and TRBJ1-1; D perhaps matches TRBD1 (5 bases). Per the germline V gene, CDR1 is SGHAT and CDR2 is FQNNGV. The CDR3 spans 16 residues. The CDR3 DNA is TGTGCCAGCAGTCGTCCACGGGGACGGGCGAACATTGAAGCTTTCCTT. This encodes CASSRPRGRANIEAFL.

In its sample, this clonotype was seen many times. V is TRBV21-1 and J is TRBJ1-1; the table calls TRBD1, which could not be checked here. TRBV21-1 is given as a pseudogene. The CDR3 is 14 amino acids. CDR3 sequence: CASKGQLMNTEAFF. The CDR3 region has the DNA TGTGCCAGCAAGGGACAACTCATGAACACTGAAGCTTTCTTT.

This clonotype showed up just once. A much larger clone lies a single base off, so this may be a read error. The gene calls are TRBV28 and TRBJ2-5, with D possibly called TRBD1 or TRBD2 (5 bases each). Germline V gene data show CDR1 as MDHEN and CDR2 as SYDVKM. This CDR3 is 18 amino acids long. V was trimmed by 5 bases and J by 2 bases, leaving 24 bases between them. CDR3 coding DNA: TGTGCCAGCAGTCCAACCGAGGGACGGCAGTCCTCTCAAGAGACCCAGTACTTC. Amino acids: CASSPTEGRQSSQETQYF. Together with reference TRBV28 and TRBJ2-5, the CDR3 gives the full variable domain: DVKVTQSSRYLVKRTGEKVFLECVQDMDHENMFWYRQDPGLGLRLIYFSYDVKMKEKGDIPEGYSVSREKKERFSLILESASTNQTSMYLCASSPTEGRQSSQETQYFGPGTRLLVL.

This clonotype appeared a single time. Compared with germline, one end of the junction differs, possibly owing to a read error. The V and J genes are TRBV5-4 and TRBJ2-3, with D possibly being TRBD2 (7 bases). Germline assignment: CDR1 SGHNT and CDR2 YYREEE (reference sequence). The CDR3 consists of 19 residues. The CDR3 loop is CASSLGLARGMTSTNTQYF. CDR3 sequence (DNA): TGTGCCAGTAGCTTGGGGCTAGCAAGGGGGATGACTAGCACAAATACGCAGTATTTT.

This chain joins TRBV10-3 and TRBJ2-5; no definite D call. CDR3 length: 15 amino acids. Between the trimmed V and J ends, which lost 0 bases and 0 bases, there was a span of 8 bases. Looked up from germline, CDR1 is ENHRY and CDR2 is SYGVKD. CDR3 loop: CAISESKGNQETQYF. The CDR3 coding sequence is TGTGCCATCAGTGAGTCGAAGGGCAACCAAGAGACCCAGTACTTC.

This clonotype was observed at least ten times. The chain is built from TRBV30 and TRBJ2-3; 7 nucleotides match TRBD1. With V trimmed by 8 bases and J by 3 bases, 11 bases remained unmatched. The CDR3 is made up of 14 amino acids. Germline CDR1 GTSNPN, CDR2 SVGIG (reference sequence). The CDR3: CAASGGVETDTQYF. DNA of the CDR3: TGTGCCGCATCAGGGGGTGTTGAGACAGATACGCAGTATTTT.